The rows below give T cell receptor beta chains drawn from one sample of a study of T-cell reconstitution after alpha-beta-depleted transplantation in children. TCRdb fed the PCR reads into MiXCR, producing one record per CDR3 protein. Among some 440,000 distinct CDR3 sequences listed, roughly 16% were seen once. The sample in question was PBMCs, mostly from graft donor cells, obtained 360 days after TCRalphabeta/CD19-depleted stem cell transplant. Receptor source: a boy in the first two years of life who had a stem cell transplant for Wiskott-Aldrich syndrome, so the T cells may come from the graft donor. CDR3s include the opening cysteine and the closing phenylalanine or tryptophan. D genes are given only for firm matches. Not every row has a clone size; where given, it reads once, few, many or a size class.

few TRBJ2-7 TRBD2 TRBV6-5 TGTGCCAGCAGTTACTCTCCTAGCGGCTCCTACGAGCAGTACTTC CASSYSPSGSYEQYF
- TRBJ2-3 - TRBV7-9 TGTGCCAGCAGCTTTAGCCATTTCACAGATACGCAGTATTTT CASSFSHFTDTQYF
- TRBJ2-1 - TRBV5-1 TGCGCCTCCCAATGGCGGGACTCGGGCGCCGATGAGCAGTTCTTC CASQWRDSGADEQFF
few TRBJ2-3 - TRBV5-6 TGTGCCAGCAGCTTGTGGGGGGCCTACACAGATACGCAGTATTTT CASSLWGAYTDTQYF
few TRBJ2-3 - TRBV10-3 TGTGCCATCAGCGGCCTTGGCGGGATGAGCACAGATACGCAGTATTTT CAISGLGGMSTDTQYF
- TRBJ2-5 TRBD1 TRBV5-1 TGCGCCAGCAGCTTGGAGTGGACAGGAGAGACCCAGTACTTC CASSLEWTGETQYF
few TRBJ2-3 TRBD2 TRBV6-2/TRBV6-3 TGTGCCGGCGGGGGACTTCGCACAGATACGCAGTATTTT CAGGGLRTDTQYF
few TRBJ1-4 - TRBV6-5 TGTGCCAGCAGTTACGCAGGGTCAACTAATGAAAAACTGTTTTTT CASSYAGSTNEKLFF
few TRBJ2-3 TRBD1 TRBV5-4 TGTGCCAGCAGCCGAAACAGGGGGCAGGCAGATACGCAGTATTTT CASSRNRGQADTQYF
few TRBJ2-3 TRBD2 TRBV7-8 TGTGCCAGCAGCTTAGCACTAGCGGGAGGTCAGACCACAGATACGCAGTATTTT CASSLALAGGQTTDTQYF
- TRBJ2-7 - TRBV28 TGTGCCAGCAGTTTAAATCTACCTGCGGGTTCCTACGAGCAGTACTTC CASSLNLPAGSYEQYF
- TRBJ2-5 - TRBV7-8 TGTGCCAGCAGCTTAGTAGAAAGTTGGGAGACCCAGTACTTC CASSLVESWETQYF
few TRBJ2-7 - TRBV25-1 TGTGCCAGCAGTGGGGATACTTGGCCCGGGTTTAGCGAGCAGTACTTC CASSGDTWPGFSEQYF
few TRBJ2-2 - TRBV7-2 TGTGCCAGCAGCTTACTTCCCGGGAGGAACACCGGGGAGCTGTTTTTT CASSLLPGRNTGELFF
- TRBJ2-7 TRBD1 TRBV10-3 TGTGCCATCAGCGCCGACAGGGGGCCCACCTACGAGCAGTACTTC CAISADRGPTYEQYF
- TRBJ1-1 TRBD1 TRBV29-1 TGCAGCGCAGACAGGGGGGACCTAAGCCGGTTT CSADRGDLSRF
few TRBJ2-7 TRBD2 TRBV6-2/TRBV6-3 TGTGCCAGCAGTCACCGGGGGACTAGCGTGTCCTACGAGCAGTACTTC CASSHRGTSVSYEQYF
few TRBJ1-1 - TRBV2 TGTGCCAGCAGTGAAGCGCTTGGGACACTTAACACTGAAGCTTTCTTT CASSEALGTLNTEAFF
- TRBJ2-1 - TRBV6-5 TGTGCCAGCAGGAACAGGGGAGGTGAGCAGTTCTTC CASRNRGGEQFF
- TRBJ2-6 - TRBV7-8 TGTGCCAGCAGCTTAATAGCTGGGGCCAACGTCCTGACTTTC CASSLIAGANVLTF
- TRBJ1-3 - TRBV12-3/TRBV12-4 TGTGCCAGCAGTTTAGCAGGGGGAAACACCATATATTTT CASSLAGGNTIYF
- TRBJ2-2 - TRBV25-1 TGTGCCAGCAGAGAAAGAAGGGGGAACACCGGGGAGCTGTTTTTT CASRERRGNTGELFF
once TRBJ2-3 TRBD2 TRBV11-1 TGTGCCAGCAGTAAGTTCCCTCGACTAGCGGGGGCCGCCACAGATACGCAGTATTTT CASSKFPRLAGAATDTQYF
- TRBJ2-2 TRBD2 TRBV6-2/TRBV6-3 TGTGCCAGCAGTCCCTTCGACGGACTAGCGGGAGCTAACACCGGGGAGCTGTTTTTT CASSPFDGLAGANTGELFF
many TRBJ2-2 - TRBV12-3/TRBV12-4 TGTGCCAGCAGTCCCCAGAACACCGGGGAGCTGTTTTTT CASSPQNTGELFF
- TRBJ1-5 - TRBV2 TGTGCCAGCAAAGGGGCCAATCAGCCCCAGCATTTT CASKGANQPQHF
few TRBJ2-1 - TRBV7-8 TGTGCCAGCAGCTTAGGCCCGAAGGGGTCCTACAATGAGCAGTTCTTC CASSLGPKGSYNEQFF
- TRBJ1-2 - TRBV28 TGTGCCAGCAGTTCTTTCGGTGCCTATGGCTACACCTTC CASSSFGAYGYTF